This is a list of T cell receptor beta chains from one sample in a study of T cells after yellow fever vaccination. MiXCR, run by TCRdb on the 5' RACE reads, gives a single entry per CDR3 protein. This sample has under 600,000 distinct CDR3 sequences, with roughly 13% found just once. The source was PBMCs, collected on the day of the yellow fever booster vaccination. The source of these receptors is a man in his thirties or forties who received the YFV17D yellow fever vaccine. CDR3s include the opening cysteine and the closing phenylalanine or tryptophan. A D gene is named only where the DNA matches it firmly. For some rows the clone size is stated as once, few or many, or as a class when expanded; others skip it.

D,J,size,V,CDR3,DNA
TRBD1,TRBJ2-7,NA,TRBV29-1,CSVGPQGVYYEQYF,TGCAGCGTTGGGCCCCAGGGGGTTTACTACGAGCAGTACTTC
TRBD1,TRBJ2-7,NA,TRBV7-9,CASKLPGTGYEQYF,TGTGCCAGCAAGCTACCCGGGACAGGCTACGAGCAGTACTTC
NA,TRBJ2-6,few,TRBV12-3/TRBV12-4,CASGGSRMGAGANVLTF,TGTGCCAGCGGAGGGTCCCGTATGGGGGCTGGGGCCAACGTCCTGACTTTC
NA,TRBJ2-5,NA,TRBV19,CASTANPRQVGRETQYF,TGTGCCAGTACCGCTAACCCTCGACAAGTGGGCCGAGAGACCCAGTACTTC
NA,TRBJ1-2,NA,TRBV20-1,CSARGDSWRNYGYTF,TGCAGTGCTAGAGGCGATTCTTGGCGAAACTATGGCTACACCTTC
TRBD2,TRBJ2-3,NA,TRBV5-1,CASSFGLAGGQSTTDTQYF,TGCGCCAGCAGCTTCGGACTAGCGGGAGGGCAAAGCACTACAGATACGCAGTATTTT
NA,TRBJ2-5,few,TRBV24-1,CATSDLRYQETQYF,TGTGCCACCAGTGATTTGCGGTACCAAGAGACCCAGTACTTC
TRBD2,TRBJ2-7,few,TRBV7-9,CASSLASSGMYEQYF,TGTGCCAGCAGCTTAGCTTCGAGCGGGATGTACGAGCAGTACTTC
NA,TRBJ2-7,NA,TRBV7-9,CASSSPLGHSYEQYF,TGTGCCAGCAGCTCCCCGCTGGGACACTCCTACGAGCAGTACTTC
NA,TRBJ2-3,few,TRBV12-3/TRBV12-4,CASTSSGTDTQYF,TGTGCCAGCACCTCGTCGGGCACAGATACGCAGTATTTT
TRBD2,TRBJ2-3,NA,TRBV6-5,CASSYGQGTSETDTQYF,TGTGCCAGCAGTTACGGCCAAGGGACTAGCGAAACAGATACGCAGTATTTT
TRBD2,TRBJ2-1,NA,TRBV5-4,CASSLKAGVNNEQFF,TGTGCCAGCAGCCTTAAAGCGGGAGTCAACAATGAGCAGTTCTTC
TRBD1,TRBJ2-7,many,TRBV27,CASSTGALIYEQYF,TGTGCCAGCAGTACAGGGGCACTAATCTACGAGCAGTACTTC
NA,TRBJ2-4,few,TRBV18,CASSLGAAKNIQYF,TGTGCCAGCTCCCTTGGCGCAGCCAAAAACATTCAGTACTTC
NA,TRBJ2-5,NA,TRBV3-1,CASSQDLLGLTVEETQYF,TGTGCCAGCAGCCAAGATCTGCTGGGGTTGACGGTGGAAGAGACCCAGTACTTC
NA,TRBJ2-7,NA,TRBV15,CATSRVKGEQYF,TGTGCCACCAGCAGAGTGAAAGGCGAGCAGTACTTC
NA,TRBJ2-3,NA,TRBV20-1,CSASGGPSTDTQYF,TGCAGTGCTAGCGGCGGTCCTAGCACAGATACGCAGTATTTT
TRBD2,TRBJ2-1,few,TRBV5-4,CASSLVGTSGTQFF,TGTGCCAGCAGCTTGGTAGGGACTAGCGGGACCCAGTTCTTC
TRBD2,TRBJ2-7,NA,TRBV7-3,CASSLDRAGGNEQYF,TGTGCCAGCAGCTTAGATCGGGCGGGAGGGAACGAGCAGTACTTC
NA,TRBJ1-4,few,TRBV11-2,CASSFSYRRLNEKLFF,TGTGCCAGCAGCTTCTCCTACAGGCGACTTAATGAAAAACTGTTTTTT
NA,TRBJ1-1,few,TRBV20-1,CSARGSTPGPEAFF,TGCAGTGCTAGAGGGTCGACTCCGGGGCCTGAAGCTTTCTTT
TRBD2,TRBJ2-1,many,TRBV29-1,CSEREQSDEQFF,TGCAGCGAGCGGGAGCAGTCGGATGAGCAGTTCTTC
NA,TRBJ1-1,NA,TRBV5-1,CASKANTEAFF,TGCGCCAGCAAGGCAAACACTGAAGCTTTCTTT
NA,TRBJ2-4,few,TRBV7-8,CASSFRQGIAKNIQYF,TGTGCCAGCAGCTTTCGGCAGGGGATAGCCAAAAACATTCAGTACTTC
TRBD2,TRBJ2-2,NA,TRBV29-1,CSVGASGTSNTGELFF,TGCAGCGTTGGGGCTAGCGGGACGTCAAACACCGGGGAGCTGTTTTTT
TRBD1,TRBJ2-5,few,TRBV5-4,CASNQDRGETQYF,TGTGCCAGCAATCAGGACAGGGGTGAGACCCAGTACTTC
NA,TRBJ2-7,few,TRBV20-1,CSARDSGDYEQYF,TGCAGTGCTAGAGATTCCGGGGATTACGAGCAGTACTTC